The rows below give T cell receptor beta chains drawn from one sample of a study of CD8 T cells in Susac syndrome. MiXCR, run by TCRdb on the immunoSEQ multiplex PCR reads, gives a single entry per CDR3 protein. The sample shows about 190,000 distinct CDR3 sequences, around 93% of them seen only once. Sample: CD8+ T cells from PBMCs. These receptors were taken from a human donor with Susac syndrome. The CDR3 runs from the conserved cysteine through the conserved F or W. D genes are given only for firm matches. The size entry is marked missing in some rows and otherwise reads once, few, many or a size class.

. | TRBJ2-2 | . | TRBV5-8 | 15 | TGTGCCAGCAGCCCACTGACAGGGAACACCGGGGAGCTGTTTTTT | CASSPLTGNTGELFF
. | TRBJ2-5 | TRBD2 | TRBV5-8 | 17 | TGTGCCAGCAGCTTATGGACTAGCGGGGGGGACCAAGAGACCCAGTACTTC | CASSLWTSGGDQETQYF
. | TRBJ2-7 | . | TRBV5-1 | 11 | TGCGCCAGCAGCAACAAAGGGGAGCAGTACTTC | CASSNKGEQYF
. | TRBJ2-1 | . | TRBV29-1 | 14 | TGCAGCGTTGCATTGGGCCGTAGCAACAATGAGCAGTTCTTC | CSVALGRSNNEQFF
. | TRBJ1-2 | TRBD1 | TRBV20-1 | 14 | TGCAGTGCTAGAGTCAAACAGGGGGGCCATGGCTACACCTTC | CSARVKQGGHGYTF
. | TRBJ2-7 | TRBD2 | TRBV3-1 | 14 | TGTGCCAGCAGCCTAGCGGGGGGGCCCGGCGAGCAGTACTTC | CASSLAGGPGEQYF
. | TRBJ1-6 | . | TRBV6-5 | 12 | TGTGCCAGCAGTTCAGGGGATTCACCCCTCCACTTT | CASSSGDSPLHF
. | TRBJ2-6 | . | TRBV15 | 13 | TGTGCCACCAAACGCTCTGGGGCCAACGTCCTGACTTTC | CATKRSGANVLTF
. | TRBJ1-3 | . | TRBV7-6 | 13 | TGTGCCAGCAGCTTCCTCGGGGGAAACACCATATATTTT | CASSFLGGNTIYF
. | TRBJ1-2 | . | TRBV5-4 | 15 | TGTGCCAGCAGCTTGGAACAGACTTATTCATATGGCTACACCTTC | CASSLEQTYSYGYTF
few | TRBJ1-1 | . | TRBV19 | 13 | TGTGCCAGTAGTATTACGGGGAACACTGAAGCTTTCTTT | CASSITGNTEAFF
once | TRBJ1-1 | . | TRBV24-1 | 15 | TGTGCCGACTTCACAAAAAACGCCCCAAACACTGAAGCTTTCTTT | CADFTKNAPNTEAFF
once | TRBJ2-3 | . | TRBV7-3 | 13 | TGTGCCACCAGCCGGGACACCACAGATACGCAGTATTTT | CATSRDTTDTQYF
. | TRBJ2-7 | TRBD1 | TRBV29-1 | 14 | TGCAGCGTTGGGGGACAGGAAAGCTCCTACGAGCAGTACTTC | CSVGGQESSYEQYF
. | TRBJ2-3 | . | TRBV27 | 15 | TGTGCCAGCAAAAGTGGTGCGTCCAGCACAGATACGCAGTATTTT | CASKSGASSTDTQYF
once | TRBJ2-1 | TRBD1 | TRBV9 | 13 | TGTGCCAGCATGGGGACAGGGCCCAATGAGCAGTTCTTC | CASMGTGPNEQFF
. | TRBJ2-5 | . | TRBV28 | 14 | TGTGCCAGCATCACACCGAAGGGGCGGGAGACCCAGTACTTC | CASITPKGRETQYF
. | TRBJ2-7 | . | TRBV12-3/TRBV12-4 | 14 | TGTGCCAGCAGTCTCGGACAGCGAGGAAGCGAGCAGTACTTC | CASSLGQRGSEQYF
. | TRBJ2-1 | . | TRBV10-2 | 15 | TGCGCCAGCAGTGACCTAGGAATAGGAACCAATGAGCAGTTCTTC | CASSDLGIGTNEQFF
once | TRBJ2-5 | TRBD1 | TRBV5-1 | 15 | TGCGCCAGCAGCCCGGGACAGGGTTTCCAAGAGACCCAGTACTTC | CASSPGQGFQETQYF
. | TRBJ1-2 | TRBD1 | TRBV5-1 | 14 | TGCGCCAGCAGCATTGGGACAGGGGTGGATGGCTACACCTTC | CASSIGTGVDGYTF
once | TRBJ2-2 | . | TRBV4-1 | 15 | TGCGCCAGCAGCCACTTGACTAGTGAAATCGGGGAGCTGTTTTTT | CASSHLTSEIGELFF
once | TRBJ2-1 | . | TRBV15 | 16 | TGTGCCACCAGCAGAGAGGCTAGCATAACTGGGAATGAGCAGTTCTTC | CATSREASITGNEQFF
. | TRBJ2-1 | TRBD2 | TRBV24-1 | 14 | TGTGCCACCAGTGAGCTAGCGGGAGTTGGTGAGCAGTTCTTC | CATSELAGVGEQFF
once | TRBJ2-7 | TRBD2 | TRBV4-1 | 15 | TGCGCCAGCAGCCAACTTAGCGGGAGCACCTACGAGCAGTACTTC | CASSQLSGSTYEQYF
. | TRBJ1-2 | . | TRBV13 | 14 | TGTGCCAGCAGCTTAGACCGGGGGGCAGATGGCTACACCTTC | CASSLDRGADGYTF
. | TRBJ2-2 | . | TRBV20-1 | 14 | TGCAGTGCTAGCACAGGGGACTACACCGGGGAGCTGTTTTTT | CSASTGDYTGELFF
. | TRBJ2-2 | TRBD2 | TRBV7-9 | 17 | TGTGCCAGCCTTGCCTTGCAGCGGGGGTCGAAGGCCGGGGAGCTGTTTTTT | CASLALQRGSKAGELFF
. | TRBJ2-1 | . | TRBV5-1 | 14 | TGCGCCAGCAGCTTGACGCCCCTGAGCCATGAGCAGTTCTTC | CASSLTPLSHEQFF
. | TRBJ2-1 | TRBD2 | TRBV4-1 | 16 | TGCGCCAGCAGCCAAGGTCTAGCGGCATCCTACAATGAGCAGTTCTTC | CASSQGLAASYNEQFF
. | TRBJ2-7 | . | TRBV20-1 | 11 | TGCAGTGCATCAGACTCTGGCGAGCAGTACTTC | CSASDSGEQYF
. | TRBJ1-4 | TRBD1 | TRBV6-5 | 13 | TGTGCCACCACCGGGACAGGGAATGAAAAACTGTTTTTT | CATTGTGNEKLFF
. | TRBJ2-1 | TRBD2 | TRBV4-2 | 18 | TGTGCCAGCAGCCAAGAGACCGGAGCTAGCGGGAGAAGCAATGAGCAGTTCTTC | CASSQETGASGRSNEQFF
. | TRBJ2-7 | . | TRBV5-6 | 12 | TGTGCCAGCAGTTTGGAGGGGTACGAGCAGTACTTC | CASSLEGYEQYF
. | TRBJ1-2 | TRBD1 | TRBV3-1 | 15 | TGTGCCAGCAGCCCGTACGACAGGGGAAGTTATGGCTACACCTTC | CASSPYDRGSYGYTF
. | TRBJ2-5 | . | TRBV13 | 15 | TGTGCCAGCAGCTTAGGACTTAGCGAGGAAGAGACCCAGTACTTC | CASSLGLSEEETQYF
. | TRBJ2-3 | . | TRBV6-5 | 14 | TGTGCCAGCACTTCCCTTGGAGGGACAGATACGCAGTATTTT | CASTSLGGTDTQYF
. | TRBJ1-2 | . | TRBV11-2 | 15 | TGTGCCAGCAGCCCCGGGGGGTACTCCACCTATGGCTACACCTTC | CASSPGGYSTYGYTF
few | TRBJ2-7 | TRBD2 | TRBV4-1 | 15 | TGCGCCAGCAGCCAAGATGCGGGAGGGGCCTACGAGCAGTACTTC | CASSQDAGGAYEQYF
. | TRBJ2-3 | . | TRBV5-1 | 16 | TGCGCCAGCAGCTTGGTATCAGGACAGTTATTTGATACGCAGTATTTT | CASSLVSGQLFDTQYF
. | TRBJ2-5 | TRBD1 | TRBV6-5 | 14 | TGTGCCAGCAGTATCGGACAGGAAGGGAAGACCCAGTACTTC | CASSIGQEGKTQYF
once | TRBJ2-5 | TRBD1 | TRBV7-6 | 17 | TGTGCCAGCAGCTCTCTCGGACAGGGACTTTATCAAGAGACCCAGTACTTC | CASSSLGQGLYQETQYF
. | TRBJ2-3 | . | TRBV28 | 13 | TGTGCCAGCAGTTTAACAGGGCCCAATACGCAGTATTTT | CASSLTGPNTQYF
. | TRBJ2-1 | . | TRBV15 | 15 | TGCGCCACCAGCAGAGTACAGGACAACAACAATGAGCAGTTCTTC | CATSRVQDNNNEQFF
. | TRBJ2-1 | TRBD2 | TRBV19 | 15 | TGTGCCAGTAGTATGCTAGCGGGGGTGTACAATGAGCAGTTCTTC | CASSMLAGVYNEQFF
. | TRBJ2-5 | TRBD1 | TRBV6-6 | 16 | TGTGCCAGCAGAGACACCGGGACAGGATGGCAAGAGACCCAGTACTTC | CASRDTGTGWQETQYF
. | TRBJ1-6 | . | TRBV12-3/TRBV12-4 | 13 | TGTGCCAGCAGTCCCTACCCAGGGGAAGCCCTCCACTTT | CASSPYPGEALHF
. | TRBJ2-7 | . | TRBV29-1 | 13 | TGCAGCGTTGCCCCCCGGTTCACCTACGAGCAGTACTTC | CSVAPRFTYEQYF
. | TRBJ2-5 | . | TRBV15 | 16 | TGTGCCACCAGCAGAGATAAGGGGTCAGAGGAAGAGACCCAGTACTTC | CATSRDKGSEEETQYF